Listed below are T cell receptor beta chains from one sample, sequenced in a study of neurological immune-mediated disorders. TCRdb passed the 5' RACE reads through MiXCR, listing each CDR3 protein once. The repertoire holds tens of thousands of distinct CDR3 sequences, with more than 3% as singletons. Input material: PBMCs. The receptors were gathered from a man aged 25-40 years with multiple sclerosis. Each CDR3 is given with its conserved first and last residue. A D gene is named only where the DNA matches it firmly. Size is stated for part of the rows, as once, few or many counts, or as a class when the clone is expanded.

cdr3_nt cdr3_aa j_call v_call d_call clone_size
TGTGCCAGCAGTTTATGGGGCAGCACTAATGAAAAACTGTTTTTT CASSLWGSTNEKLFF TRBJ1-4 TRBV27 . many
TGCGCCAGCAGAGCGGACAGGGTTCAGCCCCAGCATTTT CASRADRVQPQHF TRBJ1-5 TRBV10-2 TRBD1 many
TGTGCCAGCAGGGACAGGGTTGGTGAAAAACTGTTTTTT CASRDRVGEKLFF TRBJ1-4 TRBV12-3/TRBV12-4 TRBD1 many
TGCAGTGCTAGCGGAATGGACAGCGAAGCTTTCTTT CSASGMDSEAFF TRBJ1-1 TRBV20-1 . .
TGTGCCACCAGCAGGAGCGGTTCCACGAACACCGGGGAGCTGTTTTTT CATSRSGSTNTGELFF TRBJ2-2 TRBV15 . many
TGTGCCAGTAGTATAGTCGCCGGGACGGCGACTGAAGCTTTCTTT CASSIVAGTATEAFF TRBJ1-1 TRBV19 . many
TGTGCCAGCAGTGACCGGACAGGGGACACAGATACGCAGTATTTT CASSDRTGDTDTQYF TRBJ2-3 TRBV6-1 TRBD1 few
TGTGCCAGCAGCCAAGGGGCCGTCGGGATCTACGAGCAGTACTTC CASSQGAVGIYEQYF TRBJ2-7 TRBV14 . many
TGTGCCAGCAGTGCCCGGACAGGGGGGGATGAAAAACTGTTTTTT CASSARTGGDEKLFF TRBJ1-4 TRBV25-1 TRBD1 many
TGTGCCAGCAGCTCTGCTAGCGGGAGACACAATGAGCAGTTCTTC CASSSASGRHNEQFF TRBJ2-1 TRBV6-6 TRBD2 many
TGTGCCAGCGCCCCGGAGGTAATATCCTACAATGAGCAGTTCTTC CASAPEVISYNEQFF TRBJ2-1 TRBV7-9 . many
TGCAGCGTTGCGGGACAGCTCTACGAGCAGTACTTC CSVAGQLYEQYF TRBJ2-7 TRBV29-1 TRBD1 many
TGTGCCAGCAGTTTACCAGGGGCAGCTGGGGCCAACGTCCTGACTTTC CASSLPGAAGANVLTF TRBJ2-6 TRBV28 . .
TGCAGTGCTAAAGGCGGTATAATGAGAGATTCGTTCTTC CSAKGGIMRDSFF TRBJ2-1 TRBV20-1 . many
TGTGCCAGCAGCACCGGCTATGGCTACACCTTC CASSTGYGYTF TRBJ1-2 TRBV6-5 . many
TGTGCCAGCAGCGTAGACGGGACAGGGGGGTACGAGCAGTACTTC CASSVDGTGGYEQYF TRBJ2-7 TRBV9 TRBD1 .
TGTGCCTCCAACAGCGGTACCTACGAGCAGTACTTC CASNSGTYEQYF TRBJ2-7 TRBV30 . many
TGCAGTGCTAGAGACCCTAGCGGGGGGCCTTCCTACGAGCAGTACTTC CSARDPSGGPSYEQYF TRBJ2-7 TRBV20-1 TRBD2 many
TGTGCCTGGAGAGGGAGGCATGAAAAACTGTTTTTT CAWRGRHEKLFF TRBJ1-4 TRBV30 . many
TGCGCCAGCAGCTTGAGGCGAAGCTCCTACAATGAGCAGTTCTTC CASSLRRSSYNEQFF TRBJ2-1 TRBV5-1 . medium-sized
TGCAGTGCCGAGAGACGACTAGCGGGAGCCAATGAGCAGTTCTTC CSAERRLAGANEQFF TRBJ2-1 TRBV20-1 TRBD2 many
TGTGCCAGCAGTTGGCAGTCCTCTGGGGCCAAAGTCCTGACTTTC CASSWQSSGAKVLTF TRBJ2-6 TRBV6-5 . .
TGTGCCAGCAGCCCCGCGTGGGGCTACGAGCAGTACTTC CASSPAWGYEQYF TRBJ2-7 TRBV13 . many
TGCGCCAGCAGCCAAGCCTCAGGAGCTGGGGCCAACGTCCTGACTTTC CASSQASGAGANVLTF TRBJ2-6 TRBV4-1 . many
TGCAGTGCTAGCCACATCAGGACTGAAGCTTTCTTT CSASHIRTEAFF TRBJ1-1 TRBV20-1 . .
TGCGCCAGCAGTGGAACCGGGACGAATGAGCAGTTCTTC CASSGTGTNEQFF TRBJ2-1 TRBV5-1 . many
TGCAGTGCCGGCGCGGCCAACACTGAAGCTTTCTTT CSAGAANTEAFF TRBJ1-1 TRBV20-1 . .
TGCGCCAGCAGCTTGGATGCCGGAAACACCATATATTTT CASSLDAGNTIYF TRBJ1-3 TRBV5-1 . few
TGCAGTGCTCGTAATACAGGGATATGGACTGAAGCTTTCTTT CSARNTGIWTEAFF TRBJ1-1 TRBV20-1 . many
TGTGCCAGCAGCCAAGATTCGAACAGTCACTCTGGGGCCAACGTCCTGACTTTC CASSQDSNSHSGANVLTF TRBJ2-6 TRBV4-2 . many
TGTGCCATCAAATTGGGGGGCACCGGGGAGCTGTTTTTT CAIKLGGTGELFF TRBJ2-2 TRBV10-3 . many
TGTGCCAGCAGTCCCCGGGTAGGGGGGACAGATACGCAGTATTTT CASSPRVGGTDTQYF TRBJ2-3 TRBV6-6 . many
TGTGCCAGCAGCTTAGGGGCGACGGTCTATGGCTACACCTTC CASSLGATVYGYTF TRBJ1-2 TRBV11-2 . many
TGTGCCAGCAGTCCAGGGGTGACGTCCTATGGCTACACCTTC CASSPGVTSYGYTF TRBJ1-2 TRBV12-3/TRBV12-4 . many
TGTGCCAGCAGTGAACCGAAGTATGGCTACACCTTC CASSEPKYGYTF TRBJ1-2 TRBV25-1 . many
TGCGCCAGCAGCTTGGACGGGGCTGGCTACACCTTC CASSLDGAGYTF TRBJ1-2 TRBV5-1 . many
TGCGCCAGCAGCCCCGGGACCCCTAACTATGGCTACACCTTC CASSPGTPNYGYTF TRBJ1-2 TRBV5-1 . many
TGTGCCAGCAGTTTTAGCGGGGGGGCCGGAACAGATACGCAGTATTTT CASSFSGGAGTDTQYF TRBJ2-3 TRBV12-3/TRBV12-4 TRBD2 many
TGTGCCAGCAGTTTAGGAGGGTGGACTGAAGCTTTCTTT CASSLGGWTEAFF TRBJ1-1 TRBV12-3/TRBV12-4 . many
TGTGCCAGCAGTAAGAAAGTACCGAACACCGGGGAGCTGTTTTTT CASSKKVPNTGELFF TRBJ2-2 TRBV6-5 . many
TGCAGTGCTAGCCCAAACAGGGGGGAAGCTTTCTTT CSASPNRGEAFF TRBJ1-1 TRBV20-1 TRBD1 many
TGCAGCGTTGAAGATCCGGGACAGGGGGTCGACGAGCAGTACTTC CSVEDPGQGVDEQYF TRBJ2-7 TRBV29-1 TRBD1 many
TGTGCCAGCAGCTCCCCCCTGGCGGCTTCGGAGACCCAGTACTTC CASSSPLAASETQYF TRBJ2-5 TRBV7-8 . many
TGTGCCAGCTCACCACCGGGGATGGCTTTCTTT CASSPPGMAFF TRBJ1-1 TRBV18 . many
TGTGCCAGCAGCTTGCTAGCGGTGAACACCGGGGAGCTGTTTTTT CASSLLAVNTGELFF TRBJ2-2 TRBV5-6 TRBD2 .
TGTGCCAGCAAGTTGTACAGGGCATTAGAGACCCAGTACTTC CASKLYRALETQYF TRBJ2-5 TRBV2 . few
TGCGCCAGCAGCGAGGGACAGGCCGCCTACAATGAGCAGTTCTTC CASSEGQAAYNEQFF TRBJ2-1 TRBV5-1 TRBD1 many
TGCGCCAGCAGCTTGGGGTTTCGGTCCTACGAGCAGTACTTC CASSLGFRSYEQYF TRBJ2-7 TRBV5-1 . many
TGCAGTGCTAGAGGCATGATGAACACTGAAGCTTTCTTT CSARGMMNTEAFF TRBJ1-1 TRBV20-1 . many
TGTGCCAGCAGTTACTTGGGACTAGCGGGGTTCACCGGGGAGCTGTTTTTT CASSYLGLAGFTGELFF TRBJ2-2 TRBV6-5 TRBD2 many
TGCAGCGTCCGGAAACTGACAGGCGCCCAAGAGACCCAGTACTTC CSVRKLTGAQETQYF TRBJ2-5 TRBV29-1 . many
TGCGCCAGCTCTAGCGGGAGCTCCTACAATGAGCAGTTCTTC CASSSGSSYNEQFF TRBJ2-1 TRBV5-1 TRBD2 many
TGCAGTGCTCTAGACATCCAGTCGTACAATGAGCAGTTCTTC CSALDIQSYNEQFF TRBJ2-1 TRBV20-1 . .
TGTGCCAGCAGAAGAAGCGGGGGACCTGATACGCAGTATTTT CASRRSGGPDTQYF TRBJ2-3 TRBV3-1 TRBD2 many
TGCAGTGCTAGAGATTCCGGGGAGAGCTACGAGCAGTACTTC CSARDSGESYEQYF TRBJ2-7 TRBV20-1 . many
TGTGCCAGCAGTGGGACTCTAGTGTACAATGAGCAGTTCTTC CASSGTLVYNEQFF TRBJ2-1 TRBV6-6 . many
TGTGCCAGCAGCAGCGATGACTCTGGGGCCAACGTCCTGACTTTC CASSSDDSGANVLTF TRBJ2-6 TRBV6-2/TRBV6-3 . many